The 11 T cell receptor beta chains reported below all come from one sample, sequenced in a study of T cell responses to AZD1222 COVID-19 vaccine. Using immunoSEQ multiplex PCR, the repertoire was profiled, and TCRdb retains in-frame clones only, with some absent. The data contain more than 120,000 clones, 88% of them seen just once; the ten biggest clones take up about 4.9%. Source: peripheral blood, taken 28 days after the second dose of the MenACWY control vaccine. The origin of the receptors is an adult who received the MenACWY meningococcal vaccine as a control.

The V and J genes are TRBV4-3 and TRBJ1-1; D uncertain. This CDR3 has 15 residues. CDR1 is LGHNA and CDR2 is YSLEER in the germline V gene. V dropped 0 bases and J dropped 6 bases, with 14 bases sitting between them. This CDR3 reads CASSQDLGWVAEAFF. CDR3 bases: TGCGCCAGCAGCCAAGACCTTGGATGGGTGGCTGAAGCTTTCTTT.

V is TRBV5-4 and J is TRBJ2-1; D perhaps matches TRBD2 (5 bases). The V gene lost 0 bases and the J gene lost 14 bases, with 18 bases spanning the gap. CDR1 SGHNT and CDR2 YYREEE come from the germline V gene (reference sequence). This CDR3 is 14 amino acids long. This CDR3 reads CASSLELGSWVEFF. CDR3 coding DNA: TGTGCCAGCAGCTTGGAATTGGGGAGTTGGGTAGAGTTCTTC.

J is TRBJ1-2 and V is TRBV4-3; 9 nucleotides line up with TRBD1. The germline gives CDR1 LGHNA, CDR2 YSLEER. This CDR3 contains 15 residues. The J segment lost 4 bases and the V segment lost 4 bases, leaving 7 bases of the junction unmatched. The CDR3 region is CASSPGQGKGYGYTF. CDR3 nucleotide sequence: TGCGCCAGCAGCCCCGGACAGGGGAAAGGCTATGGCTACACCTTC.

This clone was observed a few times. This chain uses TRBV30 with TRBJ2-2; D is unresolved. Germline V CDR1 and CDR2: GTSNPN, SVGIG (reference sequence). Trimming took off 1 base at V and 1 base at J, with 10 bases between the two ends. The CDR3 is made up of 15 amino acids. The chain's CDR3 is CAWSGGRQNTGELFF. CDR3 nucleotides: TGTGCCTGGAGTGGAGGCAGGCAGAACACCGGGGAGCTGTTTTTT.

V is TRBV4-2 and J is TRBJ1-1; D not resolved. The ends were cut back, 0 bases at V and 1 base at J, with 9 bases in the middle. This CDR3 has 15 amino acids. Germline values: CDR1 LGHNA, CDR2 YNFKEQ. The CDR3 loop is CASSQEGSRNTEAFF. The CDR3 DNA is TGTGCCAGCAGCCAAGAAGGCAGCCGGAACACTGAAGCTTTCTTT.

The chain uses TRBV6-5 and TRBJ1-1; no clear D. The V gene's germline CDR1 is MNHEY and CDR2 SVGAGI. The CDR3 spans 15 residues. Trimming stripped 6 bases from V and 4 bases from J, with 18 bases between. CDR3 in DNA: TGTGCCAGCAGCCTCTCCCCGGATTCGAGCACTGAAGCTTTCTTT. This sequence encodes CASSLSPDSSTEAFF.

The chain uses TRBV18 and TRBJ1-6, with a tentative D call TRBD1 (6 bases). The CDR3 runs 18 residues. CDR1 is KGHSH, CDR2 LQKENI, per germline. V lost 6 bases, J lost 0 bases, and 18 bases lay in between. CDR3 coding DNA: TGTGCCAGCTCCGCCCTAACAGGACAGTTCTCCTATAATTCACCCCTCCACTTT. This translates into CASSALTGQFSYNSPLHF.

The chain combines TRBV28 with TRBJ1-1, with D unresolved. The CDR3 extends over 16 amino acids. Germline V gene data show CDR1 as MDHEN and CDR2 as SYDVKM. V was shortened by 6 bases and J by 2 bases, with 19 bases between the two germline ends. In DNA form, the CDR3 reads TGTGCCAGCAGCTTAAGGAGGAACGTTTTAAACACTGAAGCTTTCTTT. Its translation: CASSLRRNVLNTEAFF.

The table lists this clone with a count of one. The chain employs TRBV28 and TRBJ2-1; D not resolved. The CDR3 has 14 amino acids. V was trimmed by 3 bases and J by 0 bases, leaving 6 bases between them. Germline CDR1 is MDHEN and CDR2 is SYDVKM. The CDR3 sequence is CASSFLFSYNEQFF. As DNA, the CDR3 is TGTGCCAGCAGTTTCCTTTTCTCCTACAATGAGCAGTTCTTC.

The gene calls are TRBV4-2 and TRBJ1-4; 8 bases are a match to TRBD1. Trimming removed 8 bases from V and 5 bases from J; junction bases left unmatched: 1. From germline, CDR1 is LGHNA and CDR2 YNFKEQ. The CDR3 is 12 amino acids. In nucleotides, the CDR3 is TGTGCCAGCCGACAGGGGAATGAAAAACTGTTTTTT. It yields the protein CASRQGNEKLFF.

This chain connects TRBV2 to TRBJ2-7; D is unresolved. The V and J ends lost 3 bases and 2 bases respectively, with 11 bases between them. The germline CDR1 and CDR2 sequences are SNHLY and FYNNEI. This CDR3 has 14 amino acids. CDR3 residues: CASSELEGPYEQYF. CDR3 in DNA: TGTGCCAGCAGTGAGCTTGAAGGTCCCTACGAGCAGTACTTC.